One sample yielded the 23 T cell receptor beta chains listed below, sequenced in a study of T cells in Graves' hyperthyroidism and ophthalmopathy. Regions amplified from RNA transcripts were the TCR beta CDR3 regions. HTBI primers were used for first-round RT-PCR of the TCR CDR3. MiXCR, applied by TCRdb to the multiplex PCR reads, yields one record per CDR3 protein. The profile covers about 840,000 distinct CDR3 sequences, with approximately 40% appearing a single time and 7.5% to 9.5% taken by the ten largest. What was sequenced was blood. The source of these receptors is a man younger than 35 with Graves' hyperthyroidism.

The chain has TRBV5-1 and TRBJ2-7, with D perhaps TRBD1 (5 bases). With 0 bases removed from V and 4 bases from J, the gap between germline ends came to 11 bases. Germline values: CDR1 SGHRS, CDR2 YFSETQ. The CDR3 has 14 residues. This CDR3 reads CASSLVTAGYEQYF. As DNA, the CDR3 is TGCGCCAGCAGCTTGGTGACAGCTGGTTACGAGCAGTACTTC. The variable domain in full, completed from reference TRBV5-1 and TRBJ2-7, reads KAGVTQTPRYLIKTRGQQVTLSCSPISGHRSVSWYQQTPGQGLQFLFEYFSETQRNKGNFPGRFSGRQFSNSRSEMNVSTLELGDSALYLCASSLVTAGYEQYFGPGTRLTVT.

In its sample, this clonotype was seen many times. The V call is TRBV19, the J call TRBJ1-4; possibly TRBD1 for D (6 bases). This CDR3 is built from 15 residues. Per germline, CDR1 LNHDA and CDR2 SQIVND (reference sequence). The V gene lost 5 bases and the J gene lost 6 bases, with 16 bases spanning the gap. CDR3 loop: CASSPSGGRDEKLFF. CDR3 nucleotide sequence: TGTGCCAGTAGTCCCTCGGGGGGGCGAGATGAAAAACTGTTTTTT.

The table lists this clonotype with a count of one. CDR3 sequence reads: CRPLGRTGYTF. The CDR3 nucleotides are TGCAGGCCCCTCGGAAGGACTGGCTACACCTTC. The V and J genes are TRBV29-1 and TRBJ1-2, with no clear D. Germline CDR1 reads SQVTM; CDR2 reads ANQGSEA. CDR3 length equals 11 residues.

This rearrangement joins TRBV5-1 to TRBJ1-6; 8 nucleotides match TRBD1. Germline CDR1 and CDR2: SGHRS and YFSETQ. This CDR3 is built from 16 residues. The V segment lost 1 base and the J segment 9 bases; nucleotides outside the gene matches: 9. Here the CDR3 reads CASSLQPQGAGSPLHF. The CDR3 nucleotides are TGCGCCAGCAGCTTGCAGCCCCAGGGGGCGGGTTCACCCCTCCACTTT.

This clonotype was seen many times. V is TRBV6-5 and J is TRBJ1-6, with TRBD1 matching over 9 bases. Germline CDR1 MNHEY, CDR2 SVGAGI. J gave up 10 bases and V 8 bases, and 6 bases lay outside the gene matches. This CDR3 has 13 amino acids. This chain's CDR3 is CASLRDRASPLHF. CDR3 DNA: TGTGCCAGCCTCCGGGACAGGGCCTCACCCCTCCACTTT.

V usage is TRBV12-3 or TRBV12-4 and J usage is TRBJ1-3; 8 bases fit TRBD1. CDR3 size: 16 residues. V dropped 7 bases and J dropped 4; count of bases not matched to a gene: 12. The CDR3 DNA reads as TGTGCCAGCACCGAAAGGTCTGGACAGGGCGGAAACACCATATATTTT. It encodes CASTERSGQGGNTIYF.

This clonotype was detected only a few times. The junction shows a germline mismatch at one end, possibly a read error. V gene TRBV7-9 combines with J gene TRBJ1-4; D unclear. The CDR3 is 12 amino acids. From germline, CDR1 is SEHNR and CDR2 FQNEAQ (reference sequence). CDR3 DNA sequence: TGTGCCAGCAGCTTAAAGTTTGAAAGACTGTTTTTT. Its protein product is CASSLKFERLFF.

J is TRBJ1-5 and V is TRBV24-1; TRBD1 is a possible D gene (6 bases). Looked up from germline, CDR1 is KGHDR and CDR2 is SFDVKD. The CDR3 consists of 14 residues. The V end lost 5 bases, the J end lost 2 bases, and 9 bases lay between the germline ends. The CDR3 DNA is TGTGCCACCAGTGTGGGGGGCGGCAATCAGCCCCAGCATTTT. Translation: CATSVGGGNQPQHF.

The genes are TRBV29-1 and TRBJ2-7, with D possibly TRBD2 on 6 matching bases. The CDR3 covers 16 residues. V was clipped by 1 base and J by 0 bases, with 16 bases between them. Germline CDR1 is SQVTM and CDR2 is ANQGSEA. Written as DNA, the CDR3 is TGCAGCGTTGAAGCCGCCCTGGCGGGGAGCTCCTACGAGCAGTACTTC. It encodes CSVEAALAGSSYEQYF.

The genes are TRBV15 and TRBJ2-2; tentative D call: TRBD1 (6 bases). Germline CDR1 and CDR2: LNHNV and YYDKDF (reference sequence). V gave up 6 bases and J gave up 6 bases, with 14 bases separating them. This CDR3 is 14 amino acids long. The CDR3 is CATRPRTAAGELFF. The CDR3 DNA reads as TGTGCCACCAGGCCCCGGACAGCGGCCGGGGAGCTGTTTTTT.

As to this clonotype: The junction and the germline gene differ at one end; a read error may be behind it. V usage is TRBV7-2 and J usage is TRBJ2-6, with D possibly TRBD1 on 6 matching bases. Germline V gene data show CDR1 as SGHTA and CDR2 as FQGNSA. The CDR3 sequence is 14 residues long. The chain's CDR3 is CASSLRGYENTEAF. The CDR3 DNA follows: TGTGCCAGCAGCTTAAGGGGGTACGAGAACACTGAAGCTTTC.

In its sample, this clonotype was seen a few times. This chain links TRBV7-6 with TRBJ2-5, with no clear D. There are 14 residues in the CDR3. Deletions cut 5 bases from V and 2 bases from J, with 12 bases between. Germline V lookup: CDR1 SGHVS, CDR2 FNYEAQ. The CDR3: CASSQPTLQETQYF. The CDR3 DNA sequence: TGTGCCAGCAGCCAACCGACTTTGCAAGAGACCCAGTACTTC.

This clonotype was counted between two and nine times. The chain joins TRBV7-8 to TRBJ1-5; D is perhaps TRBD1 (6 bases). The germline CDR1 and CDR2 sequences are SGHVS and FQNEAQ. V was trimmed by 5 bases and J by 3 bases, leaving 14 bases between them. CDR3 length: 15 amino acids. The CDR3 protein is CASSGKRDNNQPQHF. CDR3 DNA: TGTGCCAGCAGCGGGAAACGGGACAACAATCAGCCCCAGCATTTT.

This clonotype was observed a handful of times. J is TRBJ1-1 and V is TRBV4-1; TRBD1 is a possible D gene (5 bases). The ends were cut back, 1 base at V and 4 bases at J, with 10 bases in the middle. Germline V CDR1 and CDR2: MGHRA, YSYEKL. This CDR3 comprises 14 residues. DNA for the CDR3: TGCGCCAGCAGCCAAGCTTTGGGGACCACTGAAGCTTTCTTT. This encodes CASSQALGTTEAFF.

This clonotype showed up many times. The J gene is TRBJ1-5, the V gene TRBV19; unclear D gene. The CDR3 has 15 amino acids. With 7 bases removed from V and 0 bases from J, the gap between germline ends came to 13 bases. Germline CDR1 and CDR2: LNHDA and SQIVND (reference sequence). The CDR3 reads CASMDGLYSNQPQHF. CDR3 sequence (DNA): TGTGCCAGTATGGACGGCCTGTATAGCAATCAGCCCCAGCATTTT.

The chain is built from TRBV19 and TRBJ1-1, with 8 nucleotides matching TRBD1. The V and J ends lost 8 bases and 0 bases, in that order; junction bases with no gene match: 5. Per germline, CDR1 LNHDA and CDR2 SQIVND (reference sequence). This CDR3 comprises 14 residues. CDR3 loop: CASRTGLMNTEAFF. In DNA, the CDR3 is TGTGCCAGTCGGACAGGGCTTATGAACACTGAAGCTTTCTTT.

There are many counts of this clonotype. The chain links TRBV7-2 to TRBJ2-6; D possibly corresponds to TRBD2 (5 bases). Trimming pared 1 base from V and 5 bases from J, leaving 12 bases between. The CDR3 loop spans 16 amino acids. Germline CDR1 SGHTA, CDR2 FQGNSA. The CDR3 loop is CASSLEGRRRANVLTF. CDR3 bases: TGTGCCAGCAGCTTAGAAGGGCGGAGGAGGGCCAACGTCCTGACTTTC.

There are a few counts of this clonotype. The J gene is TRBJ2-5, the V gene TRBV2; D might be TRBD1 (7 bases). The CDR3 is 15 amino acids. Trimming took 3 bases from V and 0 from J, leaving 11 bases between them. CDR1 is SNHLY, CDR2 FYNNEI, per germline. This chain's CDR3 is CASSDGGQYQETQYF. The DNA of the CDR3 is TGTGCCAGCAGTGACGGGGGACAGTACCAAGAGACCCAGTACTTC.

The chain links TRBV12-3 or TRBV12-4 to TRBJ1-1; 7 bases align to TRBD1. Unmatched junction bases numbered 4, after V lost 2 bases and J lost 10 bases. The CDR3 has 12 amino acids. Here the CDR3 reads CASSLTGVPAFF. In nucleotides, the CDR3 is TGTGCCAGCAGTTTAACAGGGGTCCCAGCTTTCTTT.

This clonotype has more than one count but fewer than ten. Germline and junction disagree at one end, which may indicate a read error. The chain couples TRBV25-1 to TRBJ1-1; D unresolved. The germline V gene encodes CDR1 MGHDK and CDR2 SYGVNS. This CDR3 has 12 residues. The CDR3, as DNA: TGTGTCAGCAGCCCCGGGAACACTGAAGCTTTCTTT. It encodes CVSSPGNTEAFF.

In its sample, this clonotype was seen many times. V usage is TRBV7-8 and J usage is TRBJ1-5, with D uncertain. This CDR3 is built from 13 residues. Germline values: CDR1 SGHVS, CDR2 FQNEAQ. Trimming removed 5 bases at V and 4 bases at J, with 9 bases between. The CDR3 region is CASSRTENQPQHF. The DNA for the CDR3 is TGTGCCAGCAGCCGGACGGAGAATCAGCCCCAGCATTTT.

The chain joins TRBV11-2 to TRBJ2-7, with unresolved D. Trimming took 6 bases from V and 4 from J, leaving 13 bases between them. Germline CDR1 reads SGHAT; CDR2 reads FQNNGV. The CDR3 is made up of 13 amino acids. Here the CDR3 DNA reads TGTGCCAGCAGTTTAAGGTATAGGTACGAGCAGTACTTC. This gives the protein CASSLRYRYEQYF. Full variable domain (missing parts from reference TRBV11-2 and TRBJ2-7): EAGVAQSPRYKIIEKRQSVAFWCNPISGHATLYWYQQILGQGPKLLIQFQNNGVVDDSQLPKDRFSAERLKGVDSTLKIQPAKLEDSAVYLCASSLRYRYEQYFGPGTRLTVT.

The V call is TRBV2, the J call TRBJ2-7; TRBD1 agrees at 7 bases. Germline V CDR1 and CDR2: SNHLY, FYNNEI. V gave up 4 bases and J gave up 3 bases; unmatched junction bases: 6. The length of the CDR3 is 14 residues. This CDR3 is CASSAIRGSYEQYF. CDR3 nucleotides: TGTGCCAGCAGTGCAATCAGGGGGAGCTACGAGCAGTACTTC.